This TCR beta chain was captured in a study of T cells in Graves' hyperthyroidism and ophthalmopathy. On the study more broadly: Peripheral blood was acquired at first diagnosis, ahead of any therapy whatsoever.

Overall study results and limits: Most thyroid clonotypes that were expanded above 0.001 also turned up in blood.

Amplified regions were TCR beta CDR3 sequences from RNA transcripts. Initially, a first-round RT-PCR of the TCR CDR3 employed the HTBI primer set. MiXCR, applied by TCRdb to the multiplex PCR reads, yields one record per CDR3 protein. Among about 420,000 distinct CDR3 sequences listed, approximately 14% were seen once. In regard to this clonotype: Its target is not known.

This CDR3 has 16 residues. Germline CDR1 reads LGHNA; CDR2 reads YSLEER. V lost 0 bases and J 4 bases, leaving 12 bases between the germline ends. Out of less than 12 ml of fresh peripheral blood came the PBMCs. This chain joins TRBV4-3 and TRBJ2-2; weak D call: TRBD2 (5 bases). Sequencing was performed on blood. This clonotype originated in a woman younger than 35 with Graves' hyperthyroidism. Here the CDR3 reads CASSQDPGYGTGELFF. The DNA for the CDR3 is TGCGCCAGCAGCCAAGACCCGGGGTACGGCACCGGGGAGCTGTTTTTT.